Described below is a single T cell receptor (beta chain) sequence and its context. The target antigen is unknown. Participants comprised healthy donors of bone marrow. Researchers ran the PCR with 60 Vbeta and 13 Jbeta primers. Assay used: immunoSEQ multiplex PCR; TCRdb lists only in-frame clones, some missing. The sample's table shows about 130,000 clones. This sample was included in a study of cytomegalovirus exposure and HLA in healthy donors. Study-level points and caveats: Across all donors, roughly uniform sequencing depth was an assumption of the presence/absence analyses.

Trimming at V came to 5 bases and at J to 4 bases, leaving 7 bases not matched to a gene. The CDR3 sequence is 14 residues long. Germline V lookup: CDR1 SEHNR, CDR2 FQNEAQ (reference sequence). The chain combines TRBV7-9 with TRBJ2-5; TRBD2 matches at 7 bases. The material sequenced was PBMCs. This clonotype was obtained from a man younger than 35 in good health and CMV-seronegative. The DNA for the CDR3 is TGTGCCAGCAGCGCCATCCTAGCGGTAGAGACCCAGTACTTC. Translation: CASSAILAVETQYF. Using reference TRBV7-9 and TRBJ2-5 for the parts outside the CDR3, the full variable domain is DTGVSQNPRHKITKRGQNVTFRCDPISEHNRLYWYRQTLGQGPEFLTYFQNEAQLEKSRLLSDRFSAERPKGSFSTLEIQRTEQGDSAMYLCASSAILAVETQYFGPGTRLLVL.